This T cell receptor (beta chain) came from a study of blood T cell repertoires in COVID-19. Study information: Acute-phase and convalescent COVID-19 samples originated in the United States, Italy and Spain.

Concerning this clone itself: Mismatch with germline at one junction end may stem from a read error.

The method was immunoSEQ multiplex PCR; TCRdb's version includes in-frame clones alone and lacks a portion of them. This table has about 150,000 clones, approximately 83% appearing once. The CDR3 is 15 residues long. Germline loops: CDR1 SSHAT, CDR2 FNYEAQ (reference sequence). This TCR derives from a man between 65 and 85 years old who had recovered from COVID-19. This chain joins TRBV7-7 and TRBJ2-1; D is possibly TRBD2 (7 bases). The specimen was peripheral blood. CDR3 protein: CASSPGGGGYNEQFF. The CDR3, as DNA: TGTGCTAGCAGCCCGGGGGGCGGGGGCTACAATGAGCAGTTCTTC. Full variable domain (missing parts from reference TRBV7-7 and TRBJ2-1): GAGVSQSPRYKVTKRGQDVTLRCDPISSHATLYWYQQALGQGPEFLTYFNYEAQPDKSGLPSDRFSAERPEGSISTLTIQRTEQRDSAMYRCASSPGGGGYNEQFFGPGTRLTVL.